The sequence of this T cell receptor beta chain was determined in a study of blood T cell repertoires in COVID-19. As handled by the study authors: Estimated nucleated cell counts came from reference gene primer amplification. Clones were read by immunoSEQ multiplex PCR, and TCRdb kept only the in-frame ones, dropping some. Clone size and V and J calls were adopted from that table, with D and trimming inferred from the DNA. The repertoire holds about 490,000 clones, with 80% to 90% as singletons. The V gene lost 2 bases and the J gene lost 5 bases, with 16 bases spanning the gap. CDR3 length: 17 amino acids. CDR1 and CDR2 from the germline V gene are SEHNR and FQNEAQ (reference sequence).

The J gene is TRBJ1-6, the V gene TRBV7-9, with a weak D call TRBD1 (5 bases). The specimen was peripheral blood. The receptor comes from a human donor in a cohort sampled during active COVID-19. The CDR3 protein is CASSLTRQPTNNSPLHF. In DNA form, the CDR3 reads TGTGCCAGCAGCTTAACCAGACAGCCAACTAATAATTCACCCCTCCACTTT.